This TCR beta chain comes out of a study of cytomegalovirus exposure and HLA in healthy donors. Primers for the PCR totalled 60 Vbeta and 13 Jbeta. TCRdb's copy holds only in-frame clones and misses some; the assay was immunoSEQ multiplex PCR. In the table there are some 180,000 clones, about 80% of which are singletons. The CDR3 runs 16 residues. Trimming stripped 5 bases from V and 0 bases from J, with 14 bases between. Germline loops: CDR1 SEHNR, CDR2 FQNEAQ (reference sequence). The receptor was isolated from a woman in her twenties or thirties in good health and CMV-seropositive. Sequenced material: PBMCs. The genes are TRBV7-9 and TRBJ2-1; TRBD2 is a possible D gene (5 bases). The CDR3 protein is CASSRATGSSYNEQFF. The CDR3 DNA follows: TGTGCCAGCAGCCGAGCAACGGGGAGCTCCTACAATGAGCAGTTCTTC.